The 20 T cell receptor beta chains below come from one sample, sequenced in a study of cytomegalovirus exposure and HLA in healthy donors. PCR used 60 Vbeta primers and 13 Jbeta primers. The data were produced by immunoSEQ multiplex PCR, yet TCRdb's version contains in-frame clones alone and is incomplete. The sample records some 190,000 clones, around 80% being singletons. Sequencing was done on a sample of PBMCs. The receptors come from a woman aged 25 to 39 in good health and CMV-seropositive.

This chain links TRBV5-1 with TRBJ2-7; D ambiguous. The CDR3 extends over 13 amino acids. Germline-derived CDR1 and CDR2 are SGHRS and YFSETQ. V dropped 0 bases and J dropped 2 bases, with 6 bases sitting between them. The CDR3 DNA reads TGCGCCAGCAGCTTGGAGCGAGCCTACGAGCAGTACTTC. Amino acid sequence: CASSLERAYEQYF.

CDR3 nucleotides: TGTGCCAGCAGCCCGGGGACTAGCGGGGGGTACACCGGGGAGCTGTTTTTT. Translation: CASSPGTSGGYTGELFF. This sequence joins TRBV5-4 and TRBJ2-2; 15 positions agree with TRBD2. The CDR3 extends over 17 amino acids. Germline V gives CDR1 SGHNT, CDR2 YYREEE (reference sequence). The J segment lost 3 bases and the V segment lost 4 bases, leaving 4 bases of the junction unmatched.

As DNA, the CDR3 is TGTGCCAGCAGTCAAACTCGGGGGAACTCCTACGAGCAGTACTTC. It codes for CASSQTRGNSYEQYF. The rearrangement uses TRBV7-2 and TRBJ2-7; D is perhaps TRBD2 (6 bases). V shed 6 bases and J shed 0 bases, with 15 bases lying between them. CDR1 and CDR2 from the germline V gene are SGHTA and FQGNSA. This CDR3 is built from 15 residues. The full variable domain, with the rest looked up from reference TRBV7-2 and TRBJ2-7, is GAGVSQSPSNKVTEKGKDVELRCDPISGHTALYWYRQSLGQGLEFLIYFQGNSAPDKSGLPSDRFSAERTGGSVSTLTIQRTQQEDSAVYLCASSQTRGNSYEQYFGPGTRLTVT.

The rearrangement uses TRBV5-1 and TRBJ1-6; tentatively, D is TRBD1 (5 bases). The germline V gene encodes CDR1 SGHRS and CDR2 YFSETQ. Trimming took 4 bases from V and 10 from J, leaving 15 bases between them. The CDR3 is 14 amino acids. CDR3 coding DNA: TGCGCCAGCAGCCCAGCGGGGCTAGCATCACCCCTCCACTTT. As protein: CASSPAGLASPLHF.

The CDR3 DNA reads as TGTGCCAGCAGTTTTAGCGGGGGTTGGGAGCAGTACTTC. Protein: CASSFSGGWEQYF. The V gene is TRBV6-6, the J gene TRBJ2-7; 9 bases align to TRBD2. V lost 4 bases and J lost 7; bases outside the gene matches: 5. From germline, CDR1 is MNHNY and CDR2 SVGAGI (reference sequence). CDR3 size: 13 residues.

This clone appeared a single time. The J gene is TRBJ2-1, the V gene TRBV9; 11 bases align to TRBD2. Trimming took 3 bases from V and 2 from J; bases not matched to a gene: 1. This CDR3 has 15 amino acids. Germline values: CDR1 SGDLS, CDR2 YYNGEE. This CDR3 reads CASSASGGPYNEQFF. CDR3 coding DNA: TGTGCCAGCAGCGCTAGCGGGGGGCCCTACAATGAGCAGTTCTTC.

This chain joins TRBV5-1 and TRBJ2-3; TRBD2 matches 12 bases. The CDR3 is 16 residues long. With 3 bases clipped from V and 4 bases from J, the junction kept 6 bases outside the gene matches. The V gene's germline CDR1 is SGHRS and CDR2 YFSETQ. CDR3 sequence: CASSSRLAGASDTQYF. The CDR3 DNA sequence: TGCGCCAGCAGCTCTCGACTAGCGGGGGCCTCAGATACGCAGTATTTT. Variable domain in full (rest from reference TRBV5-1 and TRBJ2-3): KAGVTQTPRYLIKTRGQQVTLSCSPISGHRSVSWYQQTPGQGLQFLFEYFSETQRNKGNFPGRFSGRQFSNSRSEMNVSTLELGDSALYLCASSSRLAGASDTQYFGPGTRLTVL.

In this sample, this clone turned up once. The V and J genes are TRBV6-5 and TRBJ2-1; 13 nucleotides match TRBD2. This CDR3 has 16 residues. The junction had 1 base not matched to a gene; V was cut back by 4 bases and J by 1 base. CDR1 is MNHEY and CDR2 is SVGAGI in the germline V gene. The CDR3 DNA reads TGTGCCAGCAGTTCGGGACTAGCGGGGTCCTACAATGAGCAGTTCTTC. Amino acids: CASSSGLAGSYNEQFF.

The CDR3 DNA follows: TGTGCCAGCAAAGCAGGAGGACCGCGTCAAGTTGAGCAGTTCTTC. Translated: CASKAGGPRQVEQFF. This chain connects TRBV28 to TRBJ2-1; D may be TRBD2 (5 bases). CDR3 length equals 15 residues. V was cut by 7 bases and J by 9 bases, with 22 bases left in between. Germline V gene sequence: CDR1 MDHEN, CDR2 SYDVKM.

This rearrangement joins TRBV6-5 to TRBJ2-7, with 8 nucleotides matching TRBD1. V shed 2 bases and J 4 bases; nucleotides not matched to a gene: 4. There are 14 residues in the CDR3. In germline, CDR1 is MNHEY, CDR2 SVGAGI. The CDR3 DNA reads TGTGCCAGCAGTTACAATGGACAGGGATACGAGCAGTACTTC. Its protein is CASSYNGQGYEQYF.

V gene TRBV4-3 combines with J gene TRBJ1-5; D is unclear. This CDR3 spans 16 amino acids. V gave up 10 bases and J gave up 3 bases, with 22 bases separating them. In germline, CDR1 is LGHNA, CDR2 YSLEER. The CDR3 DNA follows: TGCGCCAACCCGACAAAGAGCGGAGGCATCAATCAGCCCCAGCATTTT. It encodes CANPTKSGGINQPQHF.

The chain employs TRBV14 and TRBJ1-6, with 7 positions matching TRBD1. Germline values: CDR1 SGHDN, CDR2 FVKESK. Germline trimming cut 1 base from V and 7 bases from J; bases unmatched to any gene: 1. CDR3 length: 14 residues. CDR3 residues: CASSQVRGNSPLHF. DNA for the CDR3: TGTGCCAGCAGCCAAGTCAGGGGGAATTCACCCCTCCACTTT.

V and J are TRBV6-1 and TRBJ2-3; tentatively, D is TRBD2 (5 bases). There are 14 residues in the CDR3. V was trimmed by 4 bases and J by 4 bases, leaving 12 bases between them. Germline loops: CDR1 MNHNS, CDR2 SASEGT. The CDR3: CASSAPSSADTQYF. In DNA, the CDR3 is TGTGCCAGCAGTGCTCCTAGCTCGGCAGATACGCAGTATTTT.

This rearrangement joins TRBV6-6 to TRBJ2-3; maybe TRBD1 (5 bases). The CDR3 runs 15 residues. V was pared by 1 base and J by 3 bases, with 11 bases between. CDR1 is MNHNY, CDR2 SVGAGI, per germline (reference sequence). CDR3 in DNA: TGTGCCAGCAGTTACTATTCCCAGGGTACAGATACGCAGTATTTT. Protein sequence: CASSYYSQGTDTQYF.

The rearrangement uses TRBV30 and TRBJ1-4; a possible D gene is TRBD1 (6 bases). V was pared by 3 bases and J by 8 bases, with 10 bases between. Germline V gene data show CDR1 as GTSNPN and CDR2 as SVGIG (reference sequence). This CDR3 comprises 12 residues. CDR3 sequence: CAWRRQGEKLFF. The CDR3 nucleotides read TGTGCCTGGAGACGGCAGGGGGAAAAACTGTTTTTT.

CDR3 bases: TGTGCCAGTAGTCCCCTGACAGGGGGCCGGAAGGGCTACACCTTC. Amino acids: CASSPLTGGRKGYTF. The rearrangement uses TRBV19 and TRBJ1-2; the match to TRBD1 covers 10 bases. With 5 bases clipped from V and 8 bases from J, the junction kept 11 bases outside the gene matches. The CDR3 is 15 residues long. CDR1 LNHDA and CDR2 SQIVND come from the germline V gene (reference sequence).

The V and J genes are TRBV5-1 and TRBJ2-1; 10 nucleotides agree with TRBD2. Germline CDR1 and CDR2: SGHRS and YFSETQ. Germline trimming cut 0 bases from V and 7 bases from J; bases unmatched to any gene: 7. The CDR3 length is 16 residues. The CDR3, as DNA: TGCGCCAGCAGCTTGGTTAGCGGGGGGATAAGGAATGAGCAGTTCTTC. Protein product: CASSLVSGGIRNEQFF. The complete variable domain, with remaining parts taken from reference TRBV5-1 and TRBJ2-1, reads KAGVTQTPRYLIKTRGQQVTLSCSPISGHRSVSWYQQTPGQGLQFLFEYFSETQRNKGNFPGRFSGRQFSNSRSEMNVSTLELGDSALYLCASSLVSGGIRNEQFFGPGTRLTVL.

In the case of this clone: Other DNA variants within this sample encode the same CDR3. The chain combines TRBV27 with TRBJ1-5; TRBD1 aligns across 7 bases. Germline V CDR1 and CDR2: MNHEY, SMNVEV (reference sequence). After removal of 5 bases from V and 3 bases from J, the junction contained 7 bases not matched to a gene. The CDR3 has 15 amino acids. The CDR3 sequence is CASSPRTGFNQPQHF. In nucleotides, the CDR3 is TGTGCCAGCAGTCCTAGGACAGGCTTCAATCAGCCCCAGCATTTT.

The chain recombines TRBV4-3 with TRBJ2-7, with D possibly matching TRBD1 (6 bases). This CDR3 has 16 residues. V was clipped by 0 bases and J by 2 bases, with 14 bases between them. Per germline, CDR1 LGHNA and CDR2 YSLEER. The CDR3: CASSQDRDILAYEQYF. The CDR3 bases are TGCGCCAGCAGCCAAGATAGGGACATCCTAGCCTACGAGCAGTACTTC.

The chain is built from TRBV2 and TRBJ2-7, with TRBD1 identical over 7 bases. Germline CDR1 reads SNHLY; CDR2 reads FYNNEI. This CDR3 spans 12 amino acids. V lost 5 bases and J lost 3; bases outside the gene matches: 1. In nucleotides, the CDR3 is TGTGCCAGCAGTCGGGACAGCTACGAGCAGTACTTC. Encoded protein: CASSRDSYEQYF.